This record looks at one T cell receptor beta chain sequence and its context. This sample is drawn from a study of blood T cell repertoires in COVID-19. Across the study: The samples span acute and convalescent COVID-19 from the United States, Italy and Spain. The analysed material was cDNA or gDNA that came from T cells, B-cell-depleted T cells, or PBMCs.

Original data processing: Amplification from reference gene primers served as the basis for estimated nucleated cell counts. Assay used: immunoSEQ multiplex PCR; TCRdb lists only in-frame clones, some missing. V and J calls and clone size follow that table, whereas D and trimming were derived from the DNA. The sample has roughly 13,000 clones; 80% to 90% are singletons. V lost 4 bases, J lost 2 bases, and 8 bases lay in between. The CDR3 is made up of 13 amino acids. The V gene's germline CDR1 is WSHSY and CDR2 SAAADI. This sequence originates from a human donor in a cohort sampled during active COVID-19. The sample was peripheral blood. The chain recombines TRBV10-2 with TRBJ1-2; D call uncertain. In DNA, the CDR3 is TGCGCCAGCAGTGGGGCAGCAAACTATGGCTACACCTTC. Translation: CASSGAANYGYTF.